Below, 7 T cell receptor beta chains from the same sample are listed, as sequenced in a study of T cell changes during pregnancy in multiple sclerosis. TCRdb keeps only in-frame clones here, not all; method: immunoSEQ multiplex PCR. The sample has 60,000 to 90,000 clones; around 91% are singletons. The sequences come from peripheral blood, collected before pregnancy. The receptors originated from a female donor with multiple sclerosis, enrolled in a pregnancy study.

A single count supports this clone. This rearrangement joins TRBV7-2 to TRBJ2-5; 8 positions match TRBD1. The germline V gene has CDR1 SGHTA and CDR2 FQGNSA. J gave up 4 bases and V 4 bases, and 17 bases lay outside the gene matches. The CDR3 covers 18 residues. CDR3 DNA: TGTGCCAGCAGCTCAGGGACAGGCGGGTGGGGGATTTCAGAGACCCAGTACTTC. The encoded protein is CASSSGTGGWGISETQYF.

This chain joins TRBV5-1 and TRBJ1-2; D is possibly TRBD1 (6 bases). There are 17 residues in the CDR3. V was cut by 1 base and J by 6 bases, with 22 bases left in between. The germline V gene has CDR1 SGHRS and CDR2 YFSETQ. As DNA, the CDR3 is TGCGCCAGCAGCTTGTACCCCTCCACAGGGAAAGATCATGGCTACACCTTC. It yields the protein CASSLYPSTGKDHGYTF.

The rearrangement uses TRBV27 and TRBJ1-1, with TRBD1 matching over 7 bases. The CDR3 runs 15 residues. Germline V gene data show CDR1 as MNHEY and CDR2 as SMNVEV (reference sequence). The V and J ends lost 1 base and 2 bases, in that order; junction bases with no gene match: 4. CDR3 sequence: CASSLLQGFNTEAFF. CDR3 nucleotides: TGTGCCAGCAGTTTATTACAGGGGTTCAACACTGAAGCTTTCTTT.

This CDR3 reads CASSLYGGTYEQYF. The CDR3 coding sequence is TGTGCCAGCAGTTTATACGGCGGCACCTACGAGCAGTACTTC. V and J are TRBV28 and TRBJ2-7; D is unclear. This CDR3 comprises 14 residues. The V gene lost 1 base and the J gene lost 2 bases, with 9 bases spanning the gap. CDR1 and CDR2 (germline): MDHEN, SYDVKM.

The V gene is TRBV11-2, the J gene TRBJ2-5, with D maybe TRBD2 (5 bases). Between the trimmed V and J ends, which lost 4 bases and 4 bases, there was a span of 13 bases. CDR1 SGHAT and CDR2 FQNNGV come from the germline V gene. The CDR3 length is 14 residues. The CDR3 sequence is CASSSSLAGETQYF. The CDR3 DNA follows: TGTGCCAGCAGCTCTAGCTTAGCCGGAGAGACCCAGTACTTC.

The J gene is TRBJ2-5, the V gene TRBV6-5; D gene uncertain. Trimming shortened V by 7 bases and J by 5 bases, and 17 bases separated the two germline ends. The CDR3 has 14 residues. The V gene's germline CDR1 is MNHEY and CDR2 SVGAGI. This CDR3 reads CASTSPTGTETQYF. DNA for the CDR3: TGTGCCAGCACCTCCCCGACTGGTACGGAGACCCAGTACTTC.

The chain recombines TRBV12-5 with TRBJ2-3; the D is unclear. The germline V gene has CDR1 LGHNT and CDR2 FRNRAP. This CDR3 region has 13 residues. V lost 3 bases and J lost 5, with 9 bases in between. This CDR3 is CASGFTPGDTQYF. The CDR3 DNA reads as TGTGCTAGTGGTTTTACCCCCGGAGATACGCAGTATTTT.